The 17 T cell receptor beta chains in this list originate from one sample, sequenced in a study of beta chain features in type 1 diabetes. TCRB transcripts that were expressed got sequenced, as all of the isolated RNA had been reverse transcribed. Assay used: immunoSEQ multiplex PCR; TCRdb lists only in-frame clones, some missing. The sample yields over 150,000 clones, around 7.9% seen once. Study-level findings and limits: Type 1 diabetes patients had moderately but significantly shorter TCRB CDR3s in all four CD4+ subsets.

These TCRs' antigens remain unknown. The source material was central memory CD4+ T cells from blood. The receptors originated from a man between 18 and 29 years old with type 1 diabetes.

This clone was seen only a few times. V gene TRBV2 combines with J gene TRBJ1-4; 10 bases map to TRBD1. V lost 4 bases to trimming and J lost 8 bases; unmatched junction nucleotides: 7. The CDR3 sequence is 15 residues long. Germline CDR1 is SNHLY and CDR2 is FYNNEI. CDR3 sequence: CASSVTGTGDEKLFF. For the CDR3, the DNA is TGTGCCAGCAGTGTAACCGGGACAGGGGACGAAAAACTGTTTTTT.

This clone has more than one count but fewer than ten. As DNA, the CDR3 is TGTGCCAGCAGTTCAGGACTAGCGGGAGGTCGCACAGATACGCAGTATTTT. Its translation: CASSSGLAGGRTDTQYF. The chain recombines TRBV2 with TRBJ2-3; 14 nucleotides align to TRBD2. Germline V gives CDR1 SNHLY, CDR2 FYNNEI. J gave up 1 base and V 5 bases, and 5 bases lay outside the gene matches. The CDR3 is 17 amino acids.

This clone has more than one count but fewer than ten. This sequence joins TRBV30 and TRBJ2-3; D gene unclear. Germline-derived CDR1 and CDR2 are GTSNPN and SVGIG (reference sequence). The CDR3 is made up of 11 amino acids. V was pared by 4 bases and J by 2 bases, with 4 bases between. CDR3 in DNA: TGTGCCTGGACAGTCACAGATACGCAGTATTTT. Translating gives CAWTVTDTQYF.

The chain's CDR3 is CASSLTGAPGTEAFF. The DNA for the CDR3 is TGTGCCAGCAGTCTGACAGGGGCCCCGGGCACTGAAGCTTTCTTT. The genes are TRBV28 and TRBJ1-1, with 8 bases lining up with TRBD1. The CDR3 runs 15 residues. Germline CDR1 and CDR2: MDHEN and SYDVKM. The J segment lost 4 bases and the V segment lost 5 bases, leaving 9 bases of the junction unmatched.

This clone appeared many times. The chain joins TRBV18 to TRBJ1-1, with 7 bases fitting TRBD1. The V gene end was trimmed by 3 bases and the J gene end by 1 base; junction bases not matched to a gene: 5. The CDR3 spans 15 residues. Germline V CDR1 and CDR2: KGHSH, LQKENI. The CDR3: CASSPDRSSNTEAFF. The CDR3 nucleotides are TGTGCCAGCTCACCGGACAGGTCGTCGAACACTGAAGCTTTCTTT.

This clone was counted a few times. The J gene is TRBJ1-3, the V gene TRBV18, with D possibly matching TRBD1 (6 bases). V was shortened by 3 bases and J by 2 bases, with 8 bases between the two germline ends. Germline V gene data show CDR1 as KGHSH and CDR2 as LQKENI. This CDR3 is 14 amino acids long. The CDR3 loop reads CASSPQGTGNTIYF. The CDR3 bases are TGTGCCAGCTCACCCCAGGGGACTGGAAACACCATATATTTT.

The chain's CDR3 is CASSVQGRGGYTF. CDR3 in DNA: TGTGCCAGTAGTGTGCAGGGTCGTGGTGGCTACACCTTC. The chain carries TRBV19 and TRBJ1-2, with D possibly being TRBD1 (5 bases). Germline values: CDR1 LNHDA, CDR2 SQIVND (reference sequence). The length of the CDR3 is 13 residues. V dropped 5 bases and J dropped 7 bases, with 14 bases sitting between them. Drawing the rest from reference TRBV19 and TRBJ1-2, the complete variable domain is DGGITQSPKYLFRKEGQNVTLSCEQNLNHDAMYWYRQDPGQGLRLIYYSQIVNDFQKGDIAEGYSVSREKKESFPLTVTSAQKNPTAFYLCASSVQGRGGYTFGSGTRLTVV.

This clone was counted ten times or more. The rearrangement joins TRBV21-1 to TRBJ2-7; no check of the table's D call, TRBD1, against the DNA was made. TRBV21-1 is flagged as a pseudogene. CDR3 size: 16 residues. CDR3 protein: CASSKFSTGRTYEQYF. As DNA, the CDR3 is TGTGCCAGCAGCAAGTTTTCGACAGGTCGAACCTACGAGCAGTACTTC.

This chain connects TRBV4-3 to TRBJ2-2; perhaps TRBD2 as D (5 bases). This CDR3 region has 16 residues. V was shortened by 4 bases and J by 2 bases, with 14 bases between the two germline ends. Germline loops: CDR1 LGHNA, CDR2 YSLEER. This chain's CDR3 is CASSRTPTSNTGELFF. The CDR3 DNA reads TGCGCCAGCAGCCGGACCCCAACTAGTAACACCGGGGAGCTGTTTTTT.

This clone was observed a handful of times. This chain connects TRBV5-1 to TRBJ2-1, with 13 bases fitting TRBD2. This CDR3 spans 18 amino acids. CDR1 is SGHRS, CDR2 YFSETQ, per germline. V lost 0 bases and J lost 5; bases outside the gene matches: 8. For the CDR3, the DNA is TGCGCCAGCAGCTTGGCCGGCCCCGGGACTAGCGGGAACAATGAGCAGTTCTTC. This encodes CASSLAGPGTSGNNEQFF.

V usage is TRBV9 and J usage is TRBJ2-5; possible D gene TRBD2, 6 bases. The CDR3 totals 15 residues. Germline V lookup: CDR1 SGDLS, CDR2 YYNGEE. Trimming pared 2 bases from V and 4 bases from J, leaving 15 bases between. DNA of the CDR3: TGTGCCAGCAGCGTTTCTGGCGGGGCCCTAGAGACCCAGTACTTC. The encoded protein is CASSVSGGALETQYF.

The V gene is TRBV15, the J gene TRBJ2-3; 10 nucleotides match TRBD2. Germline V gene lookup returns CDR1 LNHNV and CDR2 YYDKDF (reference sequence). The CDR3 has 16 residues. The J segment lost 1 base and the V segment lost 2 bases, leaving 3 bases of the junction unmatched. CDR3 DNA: TGTGCCACCAGCAGATCTAGCGGGGGTGGCACAGATACGCAGTATTTT. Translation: CATSRSSGGGTDTQYF.

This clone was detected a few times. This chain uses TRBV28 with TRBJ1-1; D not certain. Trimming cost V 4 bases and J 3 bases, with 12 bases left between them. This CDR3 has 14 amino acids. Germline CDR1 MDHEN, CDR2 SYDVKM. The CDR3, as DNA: TGTGCCAGCAGTTCCCCGACGGGTCACACTGAAGCTTTCTTT. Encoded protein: CASSSPTGHTEAFF.

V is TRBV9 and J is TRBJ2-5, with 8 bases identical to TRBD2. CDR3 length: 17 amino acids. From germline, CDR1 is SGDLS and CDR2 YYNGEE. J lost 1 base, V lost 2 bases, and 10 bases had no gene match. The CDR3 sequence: CASSVAGGTRGQETQYF. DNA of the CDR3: TGTGCCAGCAGCGTCGCTGGCGGGACTAGGGGCCAAGAGACCCAGTACTTC.

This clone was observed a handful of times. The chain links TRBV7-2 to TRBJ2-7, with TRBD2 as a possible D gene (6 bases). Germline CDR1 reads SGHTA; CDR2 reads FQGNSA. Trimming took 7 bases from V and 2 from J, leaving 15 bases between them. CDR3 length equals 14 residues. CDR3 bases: TGTGCCAGCACTCTCGGGGACTTAGCCTACGAGCAGTACTTC. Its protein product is CASTLGDLAYEQYF.

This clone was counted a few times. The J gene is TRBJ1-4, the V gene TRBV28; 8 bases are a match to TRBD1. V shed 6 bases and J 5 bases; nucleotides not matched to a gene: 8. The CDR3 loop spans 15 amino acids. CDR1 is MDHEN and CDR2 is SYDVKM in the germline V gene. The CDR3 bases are TGTGCCAGCAGCTTGGAGAGGACAGGGAATGAAAAACTGTTTTTT. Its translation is CASSLERTGNEKLFF.

The CDR3 DNA reads TGTGCCAGCAGCAAACTGCGGGGGCCGAGCACTGAAGCTTTCTTT. Translated, it gives CASSKLRGPSTEAFF. This chain links TRBV7-9 with TRBJ1-1; a possible D gene is TRBD1 (6 bases). The CDR3 extends over 15 amino acids. Germline CDR1 SEHNR, CDR2 FQNEAQ (reference sequence). The V gene lost 5 bases and the J gene lost 4 bases, with 17 bases spanning the gap.